This passage covers 23 T cell receptor beta chains from one sample sequenced in a study of regulatory T cells in long-lasting Graves disease. To make TCR beta libraries, researchers used iRepertoire HTBI primers and Arm-PCR of CDR3 regions. TCRdb re-analysed the multiplex PCR reads in MiXCR, keeping a single row per CDR3 protein. The sample consists of some 350,000 distinct CDR3 sequences, roughly 16% of them appearing once. The time point denotes: newly diagnosed GD, antithyroid drugs for less than 3 months. With RNA extracted from PBMCs as input, the TCR library was made. The same sample was also used in a study of T cells in Graves' hyperthyroidism and ophthalmopathy.

Here the sequenced sample was peripheral blood mononuclear cells (PBMCs), taken at new diagnosis, from a patient treated with antithyroid drugs. Receptors originate from a young woman with Graves disease.

Remarks on this clonotype: With only one base between it and a far larger clone, this is likely a read error. The rearrangement uses TRBV27 and TRBJ2-3; possibly TRBD1 for D (7 bases). Looked up from germline, CDR1 is MNHEY and CDR2 is SMNVEV (reference sequence). Trimming stripped 3 bases from V and 11 bases from J, with 18 bases between. The length of the CDR3 is 14 residues. This CDR3 reads CASSLARQGGMQYF. Written as DNA, the CDR3 is TGTGCCAGCAGTTTGGCCCGACAGGGCGGGATGCAGTATTTT.

This clonotype was found many times. The chain recombines TRBV5-1 with TRBJ1-3; 11 bases line up with TRBD1. This CDR3 region has 15 residues. The V gene's germline CDR1 is SGHRS and CDR2 YFSETQ. Trimming cost V 4 bases and J 2 bases; bases outside gene matches: 2. In DNA, the CDR3 is TGCGCCAGCAGCCAGGACAGGGGGCCTGGAAACACCATATATTTT. This sequence encodes CASSQDRGPGNTIYF.

This clonotype was seen a single time. This chain joins TRBV28 and TRBJ1-2; tentatively, D is TRBD1 (5 bases). Germline loops: CDR1 MDHEN, CDR2 SYDVKM. This CDR3 spans 13 amino acids. V shed 5 bases and J shed 5 bases, with 12 bases lying between them. For the CDR3, the DNA is TGTGCCAGCAGTCCCCCAGGGTTGTATGGCTACACCTTC. Translated: CASSPPGLYGYTF.

This clonotype was recorded many times. V gene TRBV28 combines with J gene TRBJ1-2, with unresolved D. Trimming took 8 bases from V and 7 from J, leaving 14 bases between them. CDR3 length: 12 residues. The V gene's germline CDR1 is MDHEN and CDR2 SYDVKM. The CDR3 nucleotides are TGTGCCAGCGGCTCCTGGGAGGTTGGCTACACCTTC. Its translation is CASGSWEVGYTF.

This clonotype was counted many times. This chain uses TRBV6-2 or TRBV6-3 with TRBJ2-3; D might be TRBD1 (5 bases). This CDR3 spans 15 amino acids. V was clipped by 0 bases and J by 0 bases, with 7 bases between them. CDR1 is MNHEY, CDR2 SVGEGT, per germline. The CDR3 DNA is TGTGCCAGCAGTTACTCAGGGGCTAGCACAGATACGCAGTATTTT. Its protein product is CASSYSGASTDTQYF.

This clonotype has a count of ten or more. The rearrangement uses TRBV5-1 and TRBJ2-3; TRBD1 is a possible D gene (5 bases). The V end was cut by 6 bases, the J end by 0 bases, with 14 bases between. The CDR3 runs 15 residues. Germline CDR1 is SGHRS and CDR2 is YFSETQ. CDR3 loop: CASNNRPFSTDTQYF. For the CDR3, the DNA is TGCGCCAGCAACAACAGGCCCTTTAGCACAGATACGCAGTATTTT.

Concerning this clonotype itself: One junction end does not reproduce the germline sequence, and a read error may be involved. V is TRBV30 and J is TRBJ2-7, with 10 nucleotides matching TRBD2. The CDR3 is made up of 16 amino acids. CDR1 and CDR2 from the germline V gene are GTSNPN and SVGIG (reference sequence). This CDR3 reads CAWGVQGLADSYEQYF. As DNA, the CDR3 is TGTGCCTGGGGTGTACAAGGACTAGCGGACTCCTACGAGCAGTACTTC.

The chain recombines TRBV7-3 with TRBJ2-7, with 7 bases lining up with TRBD2. Germline V CDR1 and CDR2: SGHTA, FQGTGA. Losses at the gene ends were 3 bases for V and 2 bases for J; bases not matched to a gene: 7. The CDR3 contains 15 residues. The CDR3 nucleotides read TGTGCCAGCAGCTTTTCCGGGGGGAACCCCTACGAGCAGTACTTC. This sequence encodes CASSFSGGNPYEQYF. The full variable domain, its missing parts supplied by reference TRBV7-3 and TRBJ2-7, is GAGVSQTPSNKVTEKGKYVELRCDPISGHTALYWYRQSLGQGPEFLIYFQGTGAADDSGLPNDRFFAVRPEGSVSTLKIQRTERGDSAVYLCASSFSGGNPYEQYFGPGTRLTVT.

This clonotype was observed a few times. J is TRBJ2-5 and V is TRBV6-1, with D maybe TRBD2 (5 bases). The J call may be wrong; the DNA end is better matched by TRBJ2-1. The CDR3 has 16 residues. Germline lookup yields CDR1 MNHNS and CDR2 SASEGT. CDR3 in amino acids: CASSSFPRAGNNEQFF. CDR3 bases: TGTGCCAGCAGCTCTTTCCCAAGGGCGGGCAACAATGAGCAGTTCTTC.

The chain carries TRBV6-1 and TRBJ2-2; D uncertain. The CDR3 totals 13 residues. The ends were cut back, 2 bases at V and 4 bases at J, with 5 bases in the middle. CDR1 and CDR2 (germline): MNHNS, SASEGT. CDR3 amino acids: CASSEIITGELFF. CDR3 in DNA: TGTGCCAGCAGTGAAATAATCACCGGGGAGCTGTTTTTT.

This clonotype was found many times. The chain has TRBV12-3 or TRBV12-4 and TRBJ2-2; possible D gene TRBD2, 6 bases. The CDR3 has 15 residues. V lost 2 bases to trimming and J lost 8 bases, with 15 bases between them. The CDR3 DNA sequence: TGTGCCAGCAGTTTAAGGCAGGGAGGCGGTGGGGAGCTGTTTTTT. Amino acids: CASSLRQGGGGELFF.

The genes are TRBV6-1 and TRBJ2-3; possibly TRBD2 for D (5 bases). The germline CDR1 and CDR2 sequences are MNHNS and SASEGT. Trimming took 6 bases from V and 9 from J, leaving 10 bases between them. The CDR3 sequence is 11 residues long. CDR3 amino acids: CASRYPGTQYF. The CDR3 DNA is TGTGCCAGCAGATACCCGGGAACGCAGTATTTT.

Concerning this clonotype: Germline is not matched at one junction end, which may reflect a read error. The CDR3 reads CASSLWPGSNTEAFF. CDR3 coding DNA: TGCGCCAGCAGCTTGTGGCCGGGATCGAACACTGAAGCTTTCTTT. The chain links TRBV11-2 to TRBJ1-1; D is undetermined. The CDR3 consists of 15 residues. The germline V gene has CDR1 SGHAT and CDR2 FQNNGV.

About this clonotype itself: A clone one base away is much larger, so this may be a read error. DNA for the CDR3: TGTGCCAGCACCGTGATATCGGGCTCCTACAATGAGCAGTTCTTC. It specifies CASTVISGSYNEQFF. The gene calls are TRBV12-3 or TRBV12-4 and TRBJ2-1, with D unresolved. V lost 7 bases and J 0 bases, leaving 13 bases between the germline ends. This CDR3 is built from 15 residues.

There are a few counts of this clonotype. The genes are TRBV6-2 or TRBV6-3 and TRBJ1-5, with 9 positions matching TRBD1. This CDR3 comprises 16 residues. Germline loops: CDR1 MNHEY, CDR2 SVGEGT. Unmatched junction bases numbered 23, after V lost 7 bases and J lost 16 bases. The CDR3 DNA reads TGTGCCAGCAATCGAAGGGGGGACAGGGTGTGCTCCCACCCCCATTTT. It yields the protein CASNRRGDRVCSHPHF.

With regard to this clonotype: This could be a read error, since a much larger clone is one nucleotide away. The chain links TRBV20-1 to TRBJ2-5; TRBD2 matches 7 bases. Trimming took 7 bases from V and 11 from J; bases not matched to a gene: 16. Per germline, CDR1 DFQATT and CDR2 SNEGSKA (reference sequence). This CDR3 has 13 residues. The CDR3 loop is CSEGGSWADEQYF. The CDR3 coding sequence is TGCAGTGAGGGCGGGAGTTGGGCGGATGAGCAGTACTTC.

This chain connects TRBV5-1 to TRBJ2-7; 9 bases map to TRBD1. Germline values: CDR1 SGHRS, CDR2 YFSETQ. The CDR3 totals 13 residues. Germline trimming cut 5 bases from V and 6 bases from J; bases unmatched to any gene: 6. This CDR3 is CASRNDRGSEQYF. The CDR3 nucleotides read TGCGCCAGCAGGAACGACAGGGGGTCCGAGCAGTACTTC.

This clonotype has just a few counts. This chain uses TRBV19 with TRBJ2-6; no clear D. The CDR3 runs 14 residues. Between the trimmed V and J ends, which lost 5 bases and 2 bases, there was a span of 7 bases. From germline, CDR1 is LNHDA and CDR2 SQIVND (reference sequence). DNA for the CDR3: TGTGCCAGTAGTTCCCAGGCTGGGGCCAACGTCCTGACTTTC. Protein sequence: CASSSQAGANVLTF.

The chain has TRBV20-1 and TRBJ1-4; 7 positions agree with TRBD1. This CDR3 has 15 amino acids. Germline trimming cut 3 bases from V and 0 bases from J; bases unmatched to any gene: 4. The germline V gene has CDR1 DFQATT and CDR2 SNEGSKA (reference sequence). In DNA form, the CDR3 reads TGCAGTGCTAGCGTCGGGACAGCAACTAATGAAAAACTGTTTTTT. Protein: CSASVGTATNEKLFF.

This clonotype was observed a few times. J is TRBJ2-2 and V is TRBV12-3 or TRBV12-4; 7 bases align to TRBD2. CDR3 length equals 15 residues. The J segment lost 5 bases and the V segment lost 5 bases, leaving 8 bases of the junction unmatched. The CDR3 DNA sequence: TGTGCCAGCAGTGGGGGGGGGGGGAGGACCGGGGAGCTGTTTTTT. Translating gives CASSGGGGRTGELFF.

The rearrangement joins TRBV6-5 to TRBJ2-2; the D is unclear. The length of the CDR3 is 15 residues. The germline V and J ends were trimmed by 2 bases and 6 bases, with 13 bases remaining between them. CDR1 and CDR2 (germline): MNHEY, SVGAGI. CDR3 DNA: TGTGCCAGCAGTTACGAATATTCCCGGGCCGGGGAGCTGTTTTTT. Translation: CASSYEYSRAGELFF.

The chain is built from TRBV19 and TRBJ1-5, with D maybe TRBD1 (5 bases). The CDR3 is made up of 14 amino acids. The V end lost 6 bases, the J end lost 3 bases, and 12 bases lay between the germline ends. Germline CDR1 LNHDA, CDR2 SQIVND (reference sequence). CDR3: CASRGRTDNQPQHF. For the CDR3, the DNA is TGTGCCAGTAGGGGACGAACAGACAATCAGCCCCAGCATTTT.

In its sample, this clonotype was seen many times. The chain links TRBV7-9 to TRBJ2-3; D uncertain. CDR3 size: 12 residues. Trimming took off 5 bases at V and 4 bases at J, with 7 bases between the two ends. Germline CDR1 and CDR2: SEHNR and FQNEAQ (reference sequence). CDR3 in DNA: TGTGCCAGCAGCCTGTCCGCAGATACGCAGTATTTT. This encodes CASSLSADTQYF.